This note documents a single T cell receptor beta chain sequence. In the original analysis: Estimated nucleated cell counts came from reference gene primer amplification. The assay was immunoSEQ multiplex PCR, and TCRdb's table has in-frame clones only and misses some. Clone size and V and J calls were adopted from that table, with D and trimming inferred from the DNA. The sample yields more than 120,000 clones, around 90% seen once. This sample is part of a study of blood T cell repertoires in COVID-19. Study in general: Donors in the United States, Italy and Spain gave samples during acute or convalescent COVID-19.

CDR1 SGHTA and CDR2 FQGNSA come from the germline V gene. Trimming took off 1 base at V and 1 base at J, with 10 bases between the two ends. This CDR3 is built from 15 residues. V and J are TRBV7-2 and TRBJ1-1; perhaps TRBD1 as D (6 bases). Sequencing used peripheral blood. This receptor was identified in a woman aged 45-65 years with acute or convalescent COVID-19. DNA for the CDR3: TGTGCCAGCAGCTTAGTTTCAGGGGCGAACACTGAAGCTTTCTTT. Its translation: CASSLVSGANTEAFF.